The 26 T cell receptor beta chains below come from one sample, sequenced in a study of vaccination and CD4 T cells after COVID-19. Sequenced with the Oncomine TCR Beta short-read assay was DNA taken from cultured CD4+ T cells. TCRdb processed the PCR reads anew with MiXCR; each CDR3 protein has one entry. The table has fewer than 15,000 distinct CDR3 sequences, about 46% seen once. The antigens these receptors bind are not known. Treatment: 10-day PBMC culture with coronavirus spike peptide pools or control peptides (ViraFEST assay). The sequencing input was CD4+ T cells from blood, cultured in vitro. These receptors were obtained from a human donor who had recovered from COVID-19.

The chain has TRBV4-2 and TRBJ2-7, with 10 nucleotides matching TRBD2. This CDR3 spans 16 amino acids. Germline-derived CDR1 and CDR2 are LGHNA and YNFKEQ. V shed 0 bases, J shed 2 bases, and the junction held 4 bases outside the gene matches. The CDR3 bases are TGTGCCAGCAGCCAAGATGGGACTAGCGCTACCTACGAGCAGTACTTC. This encodes CASSQDGTSATYEQYF.

The chain joins TRBV6-1 to TRBJ1-1; D unresolved. Germline lookup yields CDR1 MNHNS and CDR2 SASEGT. The CDR3 is made up of 11 amino acids. V was pared by 9 bases and J by 6 bases, with 11 bases between. The CDR3 bases are TGTGCCAGTGACCGGGGTCCTGAAGCTTTCTTT. This translates into CASDRGPEAFF.

This clonotype was counted a few times. This chain uses TRBV20-1 with TRBJ2-4; D is tentatively TRBD1 or TRBD2 (6 bases each). This CDR3 is built from 13 residues. Germline CDR1 is DFQATT and CDR2 is SNEGSKA (reference sequence). The V and J ends lost 5 bases and 7 bases respectively, with 15 bases between them. CDR3 DNA: TGCAGTGCTCCGGGGGCTTATGGGAACATTCAGTACTTC. It specifies CSAPGAYGNIQYF.

This clonotype has a handful of counts. The rearrangement links TRBV2 to TRBJ1-2, with unresolved D. Trimming took off 0 bases at V and 5 bases at J, with 4 bases between the two ends. The CDR3 runs to 12 residues. The germline CDR1 and CDR2 sequences are SNHLY and FYNNEI. Here the CDR3 reads CASSEARYGYTF. In nucleotides, the CDR3 is TGTGCCAGCAGTGAAGCTAGGTATGGCTACACCTTC.

This clonotype appeared a few times. The chain recombines TRBV7-2 with TRBJ2-3; D might be TRBD2 (6 bases). The CDR3 length is 14 residues. In germline, CDR1 is SGHTA, CDR2 FQGNSA. V was clipped by 5 bases and J by 6 bases, with 15 bases between them. CDR3 in DNA: TGTGCCAGCAGCCCCCGGCGGGGTTTCGATACGCAGTATTTT. Translating it yields CASSPRRGFDTQYF.

This clonotype has only a few counts. This sequence joins TRBV15 and TRBJ2-7, with TRBD2 identical over 7 bases. This CDR3 has 16 amino acids. The trim removed 1 base at V and 2 bases at J, leaving 8 bases unmatched. CDR1 and CDR2 (germline): LNHNV, YYDKDF (reference sequence). The CDR3 sequence is CATSRGGGTLPYEQYF. The CDR3 coding sequence is TGTGCCACCAGCAGAGGGGGAGGGACCCTTCCCTACGAGCAGTACTTC.

The chain employs TRBV7-3 and TRBJ2-1; 14 bases map to TRBD2. V shed 5 bases, J shed 6 bases, and the junction held 9 bases outside the gene matches. The germline CDR1 and CDR2 sequences are SGHTA and FQGTGA. The CDR3 consists of 17 residues. This chain's CDR3 is CASSPSPGLAGGNEQFF. CDR3 sequence (DNA): TGTGCCAGCAGCCCATCCCCAGGACTAGCGGGAGGCAATGAGCAGTTCTTC. Using reference TRBV7-3 and TRBJ2-1 for the parts outside the CDR3, the full variable domain is GAGVSQTPSNKVTEKGKYVELRCDPISGHTALYWYRQSLGQGPEFLIYFQGTGAADDSGLPNDRFFAVRPEGSVSTLKIQRTERGDSAVYLCASSPSPGLAGGNEQFFGPGTRLTVL.

This clonotype was seen only a few times. The gene calls are TRBV19 and TRBJ1-5; D gene uncertain. Germline CDR1 LNHDA, CDR2 SQIVND (reference sequence). The CDR3 is 13 residues long. Trimming removed 7 bases from V and 5 bases from J, with 12 bases in between. In DNA form, the CDR3 reads TGTGCCAGTACGGCGAGGGAACATCAGCCCCAGCATTTT. Translating it yields CASTAREHQPQHF. The whole variable domain, filled in from reference TRBV19 and TRBJ1-5, reads DGGITQSPKYLFRKEGQNVTLSCEQNLNHDAMYWYRQDPGQGLRLIYYSQIVNDFQKGDIAEGYSVSREKKESFPLTVTSAQKNPTAFYLCASTAREHQPQHFGDGTRLSIL.

CDR3 bases: TGTGCCAGTAAGATCCGGGACGAAAACATTCAGTACTTC. Encoded protein: CASKIRDENIQYF. This chain connects TRBV19 to TRBJ2-4; D is perhaps TRBD1 or TRBD2 (5 bases each). Germline-derived CDR1 and CDR2 are LNHDA and SQIVND (reference sequence). Trimming shortened V by 7 bases and J by 5 bases, and 12 bases separated the two germline ends. This CDR3 is built from 13 residues.

The V gene is TRBV4-2, the J gene TRBJ1-6; D is unclear. This CDR3 is 14 amino acids long. Germline values: CDR1 LGHNA, CDR2 YNFKEQ. V was cut by 0 bases and J by 10 bases, with 10 bases left in between. CDR3 residues: CASSQDVERSPLHF. The CDR3 bases are TGTGCCAGCAGCCAAGACGTGGAGAGGTCACCCCTCCACTTT.

The CDR3, as DNA: TGTGCCAGCAGCTTAGTGGGGAGCTCCTACAATGAGCAGTTCTTC. Protein product: CASSLVGSSYNEQFF. The rearrangement links TRBV7-2 to TRBJ2-1; perhaps TRBD2 as D (5 bases). The ends were cut back, 1 base at V and 0 bases at J, with 7 bases in the middle. Germline V gene sequence: CDR1 SGHTA, CDR2 FQGNSA. The CDR3 is made up of 15 amino acids.

The rearrangement joins TRBV7-3 to TRBJ2-3, with TRBD1 identical over 7 bases. The CDR3 has 16 residues. Per the germline V gene, CDR1 is SGHTA and CDR2 is FQGTGA. V gave up 4 bases and J gave up 0 bases; unmatched junction bases: 7. In DNA, the CDR3 is TGTGCCAGCAGCTGGGACAGTTCAACTAGCACAGATACGCAGTATTTT. This codes for CASSWDSSTSTDTQYF.

The chain has TRBV2 and TRBJ2-5, with 10 nucleotides matching TRBD1. This CDR3 spans 16 amino acids. Per germline, CDR1 SNHLY and CDR2 FYNNEI. V trimming: 4 bases; J trimming: 1 base; junction bases outside the gene matches: 6. CDR3 sequence (DNA): TGTGCCAGCAGTGCTGGGACAGGGGCCTCCCAAGAGACCCAGTACTTC. Protein product: CASSAGTGASQETQYF.

The chain links TRBV20-1 to TRBJ1-3, with D tentatively TRBD1 (6 bases). Trimming took off 6 bases at V and 4 bases at J, with 22 bases between the two ends. Germline CDR1 DFQATT, CDR2 SNEGSKA (reference sequence). CDR3 size: 16 residues. The CDR3 DNA is TGCAGTGCCCAGAGAGGGGGGCCCCCGGGGGGAAACACCATATATTTT. It specifies CSAQRGGPPGGNTIYF.

The chain joins TRBV12-3 or TRBV12-4 to TRBJ2-1; TRBD2 is a possible D gene (6 bases). V was pared by 8 bases and J by 2 bases, with 16 bases between. The CDR3 contains 15 residues. CDR3 residues: CASENGDSTYNEQFF. The CDR3 DNA is TGTGCCAGCGAGAACGGGGACTCAACCTACAATGAGCAGTTCTTC.

The chain carries TRBV29-1 and TRBJ2-7; D unclear. Trimming removed 7 bases from V and 6 bases from J, with 13 bases in between. This CDR3 spans 11 amino acids. Germline CDR1 reads SQVTM; CDR2 reads ANQGSEA. CDR3 coding DNA: TGCAGCGGACTGACCGCGGCCGAGCAGTACTTC. Its translation: CSGLTAAEQYF.

The V call is TRBV19, the J call TRBJ1-1; weak D call: TRBD1 (5 bases). This CDR3 contains 15 residues. Trimming took 6 bases from V and 3 from J, leaving 17 bases between them. Germline V CDR1 and CDR2: LNHDA, SQIVND (reference sequence). The CDR3 loop reads CASSPRQGRYTEAFF. The CDR3 bases are TGTGCCAGTAGCCCACGTCAGGGAAGATACACTGAAGCTTTCTTT.

This clonotype appeared a few times. The rearrangement uses TRBV9 and TRBJ2-7; 9 positions agree with TRBD2. CDR3 length: 15 residues. V lost 0 bases, J lost 3 bases, and 4 bases stayed unmatched. From germline, CDR1 is SGDLS and CDR2 YYNGEE. CDR3 sequence reads: CASSVGPSGNYEQYF. The CDR3 DNA reads as TGTGCCAGCAGCGTAGGCCCTAGCGGGAACTACGAGCAGTACTTC. The full variable domain, completed using reference TRBV9 and TRBJ2-7, is DSGVTQTPKHLITATGQRVTLRCSPRSGDLSVYWYQQSLDQGLQFLIQYYNGEERAKGNILERFSAQQFPDLHSELNLSSLELGDSALYFCASSVGPSGNYEQYFGPGTRLTVT.

The V call is TRBV27, the J call TRBJ2-3; D is undetermined. The length of the CDR3 is 13 residues. V was trimmed by 9 bases and J by 1 base, leaving 11 bases between them. The germline CDR1 and CDR2 sequences are MNHEY and SMNVEV (reference sequence). As DNA, the CDR3 is TGTGCCAGTACCCCACGGGGCACAGATACGCAGTATTTT. It specifies CASTPRGTDTQYF.

V usage is TRBV5-1 and J usage is TRBJ2-2; perhaps D is TRBD1 or TRBD2 (6 bases each). CDR3 length: 16 residues. The germline CDR1 and CDR2 sequences are SGHRS and YFSETQ. The V and J ends lost 5 bases and 4 bases respectively, with 18 bases between them. CDR3 amino acids: CASSPNTGASTGELFF. DNA for the CDR3: TGCGCCAGCAGTCCCAACACGGGGGCCAGCACCGGGGAGCTGTTTTTT.

The table lists this clonotype with a few counts. The chain employs TRBV6-5 and TRBJ1-2, with D possibly being TRBD1 (5 bases). Between the trimmed V and J ends, which lost 4 bases and 2 bases, there was a span of 17 bases. This CDR3 region has 16 residues. CDR1 and CDR2 from the germline V gene are MNHEY and SVGAGI. This chain's CDR3 is CASSSNSKGTNYGYTF. In nucleotides, the CDR3 is TGTGCCAGCAGTTCGAATAGCAAAGGGACCAACTATGGCTACACCTTC.

The chain couples TRBV11-3 to TRBJ2-1; D is tentatively TRBD1 or TRBD2 (5 bases each). V was cut by 5 bases and J by 7 bases, with 12 bases left in between. CDR3 size: 13 residues. Germline lookup yields CDR1 SGHNT and CDR2 YENEEA. CDR3 region: CASSPGANNEQFF. CDR3 DNA: TGTGCCAGCAGCCCCGGGGCAAATAATGAGCAGTTCTTC. Variable domain in full (rest from reference TRBV11-3 and TRBJ2-1): EAGVVQSPRYKIIEKKQPVAFWCNPISGHNTLYWYLQNLGQGPELLIRYENEEAVDDSQLPKDRFSAERLKGVDSTLKIQPAELGDSAVYLCASSPGANNEQFFGPGTRLTVL.

The CDR3 nucleotides are TGTGCCAGTAGGAGGACCCAGCTCACCGGGGAGCTGTTTTTT. Its translation is CASRRTQLTGELFF. The gene calls are TRBV19 and TRBJ2-2; unclear D gene. CDR1 is LNHDA, CDR2 SQIVND, per germline (reference sequence). The CDR3 runs 14 residues. Trimming removed 6 bases from V and 4 bases from J, with 12 bases in between.

V is TRBV6-2 or TRBV6-3 and J is TRBJ2-2, with D tentatively TRBD2 (6 bases). The CDR3 extends over 14 amino acids. Per the germline V gene, CDR1 is MNHEY and CDR2 is SVGEGT. Trimming took off 2 bases at V and 7 bases at J, with 11 bases between the two ends. The CDR3 coding sequence is TGTGCCAGCAGTTACGTACGGGGGAGCGGGGAGCTGTTTTTT. Protein product: CASSYVRGSGELFF.

The rearrangement uses TRBV6-4 and TRBJ2-2; TRBD1 agrees at 7 bases. CDR1 and CDR2 (germline): MRHNA, SNTAGT. V lost 2 bases and J lost 3; bases outside the gene matches: 0. This CDR3 has 14 residues. The CDR3 sequence: CASSDRGHTGELFF. CDR3 DNA sequence: TGTGCCAGCAGTGACAGGGGGCACACCGGGGAGCTGTTTTTT.

In this sample, this clonotype turned up once. The chain recombines TRBV7-9 with TRBJ1-3; 7 bases are shared with TRBD1. Germline V lookup: CDR1 SEHNR, CDR2 FQNEAQ (reference sequence). The CDR3 consists of 15 residues. Germline trimming cut 2 bases from V and 4 bases from J; bases unmatched to any gene: 5. CDR3 nucleotide sequence: TGTGCCAGCAGCTTAACAGGGGCCGGAGGAAACACCATATATTTT. It specifies CASSLTGAGGNTIYF.